Here is one T cell receptor (beta chain) with its context. The data were obtained in a study of blood T cell repertoires in COVID-19. V was shortened by 4 bases and J by 3 bases, with 12 bases between the two germline ends. There are 14 residues in the CDR3. CDR1 is ENHRY, CDR2 SYGVKD, per germline. In the source study's methods: Reference gene primers were amplified, and this amplification served to estimate nucleated cell counts. Repertoires were generated with immunoSEQ multiplex PCR, while TCRdb's copy carries only in-frame clones and drops some. V, J and clone size reflect that table, while D and trimming were determined from the DNA. The sample has 130,000 or so clones, approximately 83% seen once.

The specimen was peripheral blood. This chain joins TRBV10-3 and TRBJ1-1; D perhaps matches TRBD1 (5 bases). This clonotype originated in a human donor in a cohort sampled during active COVID-19. The CDR3, as DNA: TGTGCCATCAGTGCGGGGGGGGAAGACACTGAAGCTTTCTTT. Residues: CAISAGGEDTEAFF.